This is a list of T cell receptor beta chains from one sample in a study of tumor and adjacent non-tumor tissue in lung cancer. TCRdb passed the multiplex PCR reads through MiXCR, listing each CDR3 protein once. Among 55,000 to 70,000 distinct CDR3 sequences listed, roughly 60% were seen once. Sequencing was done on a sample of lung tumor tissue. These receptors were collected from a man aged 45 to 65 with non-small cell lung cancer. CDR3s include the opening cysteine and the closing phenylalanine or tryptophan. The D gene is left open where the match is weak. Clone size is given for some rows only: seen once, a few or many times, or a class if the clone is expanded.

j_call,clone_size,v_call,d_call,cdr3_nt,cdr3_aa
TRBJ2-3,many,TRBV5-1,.,TGCGCCAGCAGCTTGACAACAGATACGCAGTATTTT,CASSLTTDTQYF
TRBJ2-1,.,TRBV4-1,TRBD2,TGCGCCAGCAGCCGAAGGACTAGCGGGAGGAATAATGAGCAGTCCTTC,CASSRRTSGRNNEQSF
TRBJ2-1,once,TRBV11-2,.,TGTGCCGGCAGCTTAGATCGTTACGGGCAGTATAATAACAATGAGCAGTTCTTC,CAGSLDRYGQYNNNEQFF
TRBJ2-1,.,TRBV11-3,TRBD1,TGTGCCAGCAGCTTTGGGCCTGAAGGGGGCAATAAGCAGTTCTTC,CASSFGPEGGNKQFF
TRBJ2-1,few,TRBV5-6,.,TGTGCCAGCAGCTTGTGGGCAGGGAGCTCCTACAATGAGCAGTTCTTC,CASSLWAGSSYNEQFF
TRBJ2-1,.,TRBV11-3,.,TGTGCCAGCAGTCTAAGAGGATCGCAGGAGAATAATGAGCAGTTCTTC,CASSLRGSQENNEQFF
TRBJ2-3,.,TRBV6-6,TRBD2,TGTGCCATCAGGGACTATGTCGCAGATGCGCAATATTTT,CAIRDYVADAQYF
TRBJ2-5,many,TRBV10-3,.,TGTGCCACCCAGACGCAAGAGACCCAGTACTTC,CATQTQETQYF
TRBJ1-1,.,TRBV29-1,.,TGCAGCGTTGTCGTTGTGACGAGTATTGAAGCTTTCTTT,CSVVVVTSIEAFF
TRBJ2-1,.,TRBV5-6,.,TGTACCAGCAGGCGACTAGGAGAGACCCAGTTCTTC,CTSRRLGETQFF
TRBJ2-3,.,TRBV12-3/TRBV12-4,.,TGTGCCAGCAGCAAAGACAAGGGGAGCACAGATACGCAATATTTT,CASSKDKGSTDTQYF
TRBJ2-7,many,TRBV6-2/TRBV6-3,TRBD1,TGTGCCAGCAGTTACTCAGGACAGGGCCGGTTGTACGAGCAGTACTTC,CASSYSGQGRLYEQYF
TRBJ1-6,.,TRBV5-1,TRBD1,TGCGCCAGCAGCTTGGACAGGGGGCAATACATACCCCTCCACTTT,CASSLDRGQYIPLHF
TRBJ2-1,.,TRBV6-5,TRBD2,TGTGCCTTTACAGGACTAGCGGGAGAGGAGGTGAAAAATGAGCGGTTCTTC,CAFTGLAGEEVKNERFF
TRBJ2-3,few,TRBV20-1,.,TGCAGTGCTAGAGGTAGTCCTTCTAGCACAGATACGCAGTATTTT,CSARGSPSSTDTQYF
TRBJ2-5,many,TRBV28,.,TGTGCCAGCAGTTTATTAAGGACAGTCCAAGAGACCCAGTACTTC,CASSLLRTVQETQYF
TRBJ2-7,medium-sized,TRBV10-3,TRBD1,TGTGCCATCAGTGAGGGGACAGGAACCTACGAGCAGTACTTC,CAISEGTGTYEQYF
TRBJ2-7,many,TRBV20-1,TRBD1,TGCAGTGCCGTGGACAGGGCCTACGAGCAGTACTTC,CSAVDRAYEQYF
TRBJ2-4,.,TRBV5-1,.,TGCGCCAGCAGTTTGAGGGGTTCAGACATTCAGTACTTC,CASSLRGSDIQYF
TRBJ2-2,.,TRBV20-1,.,TGCAGTGCTCCCGAGGACGGGAAGAACACGGGGGAGCTGTTTTTT,CSAPEDGKNTGELFF
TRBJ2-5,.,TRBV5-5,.,TGTGCCAGCAGCACGGGGGGCCGGTATGGAGAAACCCAGTACTTC,CASSTGGRYGETQYF
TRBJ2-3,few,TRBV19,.,TGTGCCAGCAGGGGGGGGGCAGATACGCAGTATTTT,CASRGGADTQYF
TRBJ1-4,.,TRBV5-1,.,TGCGCCAGCAGCGCCTTGACAACTAATGAAAAACTGTTTTTT,CASSALTTNEKLFF
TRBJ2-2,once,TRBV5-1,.,TGCGCCAGCAGCTCCTTTACAGGGACGAACACCGGGGAGCTGTTTTTT,CASSSFTGTNTGELFF
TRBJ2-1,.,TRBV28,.,TGTGCCAGCAGTCCCACCATGTCCCTTTACAATGAGCAGTTCTTC,CASSPTMSLYNEQFF
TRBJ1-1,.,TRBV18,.,TGTGCCAGCACCCATACAGTTGGCACTGAAGCTTTCTTT,CASTHTVGTEAFF
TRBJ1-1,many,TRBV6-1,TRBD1,TGTGCCAGCAGGGTACTGACAGGGCCTGAAGCTTTCTTT,CASRVLTGPEAFF
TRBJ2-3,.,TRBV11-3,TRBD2,TGTGCCAACAGCCAAGGGACTGGCGGGGGTATAGCAGATACGCAGTATTTT,CANSQGTGGGIADTQYF
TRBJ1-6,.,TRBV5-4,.,TGTGCCAGCAGCTCAGGGTGGGACGGAACTAATTCACCCCTCCACTTT,CASSSGWDGTNSPLHF
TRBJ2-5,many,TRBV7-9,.,TGTGCCAGCAGCTACCGACAGCAAGAGACCCAGTACTTC,CASSYRQQETQYF
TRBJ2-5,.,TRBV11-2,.,TGTGCCAGCATGGGGAATCAAGAGACCCGGTACTTC,CASMGNQETRYF
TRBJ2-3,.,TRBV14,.,TGTGCCAGCAGCCAGCGGGGGCGGGTAGGCACAGATACGCAGTATTTT,CASSQRGRVGTDTQYF
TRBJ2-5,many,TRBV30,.,TGTGCCTGGAGCGCCGCCAGGACGGTTCAAGAGACCCAGTACTTC,CAWSAARTVQETQYF
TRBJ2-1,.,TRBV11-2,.,TGTGCCAGCAGCTTAGTTCGTGACTGGGGGACCTCGAATGAGAAGTTCTTC,CASSLVRDWGTSNEKFF
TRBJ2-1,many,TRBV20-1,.,TGCAGTGTCCGGCCTAATGGATACAATGAGCAGTTCTTC,CSVRPNGYNEQFF
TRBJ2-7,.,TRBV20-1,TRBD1,TGCAGTGCTACGGGACAGGGGATTTCCTACGAGCAGTACTTC,CSATGQGISYEQYF
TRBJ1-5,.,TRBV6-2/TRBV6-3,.,TGTGCCAGCAGTTACTTGGGGGGTGTAAGCAATCAGCCCCAGCATTTT,CASSYLGGVSNQPQHF
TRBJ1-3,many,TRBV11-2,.,TGTGCCAGCAGTTTACAGTACTCTGGAAACACCATATATTTT,CASSLQYSGNTIYF
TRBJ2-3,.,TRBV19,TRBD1,TGTGCCAGTAGTCCCGATTCAGGGGGCAATCAGCCCCAGTATTTT,CASSPDSGGNQPQYF
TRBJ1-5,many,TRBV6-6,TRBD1,TGTGCCAGCAGTTACGCCACAGGGGGCAATCAGCCCCAGCATTTT,CASSYATGGNQPQHF
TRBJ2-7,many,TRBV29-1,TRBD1,TGCAGCGTTGCATTGGGGACAGGGGCCTACGAGCAGTACTTC,CSVALGTGAYEQYF
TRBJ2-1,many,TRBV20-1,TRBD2,TGCAGTGCTAGAGGGGGCGGGAGCGGGTATGAGCAGTTCTTC,CSARGGGSGYEQFF